A selection of T cell receptor beta chains follows, all from one sample in a study of blood T cell repertoires in COVID-19. TCRdb keeps only in-frame clones here, not all; method: immunoSEQ multiplex PCR. The sample lists 250,000 to 300,000 clones, about four fifths occurring once. The source material was PBMCs or T cells enriched from blood (not recorded which). All receptors come from a man in his forties who had been exposed to COVID-19. CDR3s include the opening cysteine and the closing phenylalanine or tryptophan. Fields, in order: CDR3 protein, CDR3 DNA, V gene, CDR3 length, clone size, J gene, D gene. D genes are given only for firm matches. Clone size is given for some rows only: seen once, a few or many times, or a class if the clone is expanded.

CASSQDLWTSRSEQYF | TGCGCCAGCAGCCAAGATCTATGGACTAGCAGAAGCGAGCAGTACTTC | TRBV4-1 | 16 | NA | TRBJ2-7 | TRBD2
CASSRREGSTDTQYF | TGTGCCAGCAGCAGACGGGAGGGGAGCACAGATACGCAGTATTTT | TRBV9 | 15 | NA | TRBJ2-3 | TRBD2
CASSNGGPGYTF | TGTGCCAGCAGTAACGGCGGGCCTGGCTACACCTTC | TRBV6-5 | 12 | NA | TRBJ1-2 | NA
CASGLASSMGSYEQYF | TGTGCTAGTGGTTTGGCGTCTAGCATGGGTTCCTACGAGCAGTACTTC | TRBV12-5 | 16 | once | TRBJ2-7 | NA
CSVEVSGSLTGELFF | TGCAGCGTTGAAGTTAGCGGGAGTTTAACCGGGGAGCTGTTTTTT | TRBV29-1 | 15 | NA | TRBJ2-2 | TRBD2
CATRGAGSYEQYF | TGCGCCACCCGGGGGGCCGGGAGCTACGAGCAGTACTTC | TRBV10-2 | 13 | once | TRBJ2-7 | NA
CASRLNRNTEAFF | TGCGCCAGCCGACTGAACCGGAACACTGAAGCTTTCTTT | TRBV10-1 | 13 | NA | TRBJ1-1 | NA
CASEGSGSEQFF | TGTGCCAGCGAGGGTAGTGGCAGTGAGCAGTTCTTC | TRBV6-5 | 12 | NA | TRBJ2-1 | NA
CASSQISGSYNEQFF | TGCGCCAGCAGCCAAATTAGCGGCTCCTACAATGAGCAGTTCTTC | TRBV4-1 | 15 | NA | TRBJ2-1 | NA
CASSLLGAGASTDTQYF | TGTGCCAGCAGCTTGCTTGGAGCGGGAGCTAGTACAGATACGCAGTATTTT | TRBV5-6 | 17 | NA | TRBJ2-3 | TRBD2
CASSPQGRGQETQYF | TGTGCCAGCAGTCCACAGGGTAGAGGCCAAGAGACCCAGTACTTC | TRBV6-5 | 15 | NA | TRBJ2-5 | NA